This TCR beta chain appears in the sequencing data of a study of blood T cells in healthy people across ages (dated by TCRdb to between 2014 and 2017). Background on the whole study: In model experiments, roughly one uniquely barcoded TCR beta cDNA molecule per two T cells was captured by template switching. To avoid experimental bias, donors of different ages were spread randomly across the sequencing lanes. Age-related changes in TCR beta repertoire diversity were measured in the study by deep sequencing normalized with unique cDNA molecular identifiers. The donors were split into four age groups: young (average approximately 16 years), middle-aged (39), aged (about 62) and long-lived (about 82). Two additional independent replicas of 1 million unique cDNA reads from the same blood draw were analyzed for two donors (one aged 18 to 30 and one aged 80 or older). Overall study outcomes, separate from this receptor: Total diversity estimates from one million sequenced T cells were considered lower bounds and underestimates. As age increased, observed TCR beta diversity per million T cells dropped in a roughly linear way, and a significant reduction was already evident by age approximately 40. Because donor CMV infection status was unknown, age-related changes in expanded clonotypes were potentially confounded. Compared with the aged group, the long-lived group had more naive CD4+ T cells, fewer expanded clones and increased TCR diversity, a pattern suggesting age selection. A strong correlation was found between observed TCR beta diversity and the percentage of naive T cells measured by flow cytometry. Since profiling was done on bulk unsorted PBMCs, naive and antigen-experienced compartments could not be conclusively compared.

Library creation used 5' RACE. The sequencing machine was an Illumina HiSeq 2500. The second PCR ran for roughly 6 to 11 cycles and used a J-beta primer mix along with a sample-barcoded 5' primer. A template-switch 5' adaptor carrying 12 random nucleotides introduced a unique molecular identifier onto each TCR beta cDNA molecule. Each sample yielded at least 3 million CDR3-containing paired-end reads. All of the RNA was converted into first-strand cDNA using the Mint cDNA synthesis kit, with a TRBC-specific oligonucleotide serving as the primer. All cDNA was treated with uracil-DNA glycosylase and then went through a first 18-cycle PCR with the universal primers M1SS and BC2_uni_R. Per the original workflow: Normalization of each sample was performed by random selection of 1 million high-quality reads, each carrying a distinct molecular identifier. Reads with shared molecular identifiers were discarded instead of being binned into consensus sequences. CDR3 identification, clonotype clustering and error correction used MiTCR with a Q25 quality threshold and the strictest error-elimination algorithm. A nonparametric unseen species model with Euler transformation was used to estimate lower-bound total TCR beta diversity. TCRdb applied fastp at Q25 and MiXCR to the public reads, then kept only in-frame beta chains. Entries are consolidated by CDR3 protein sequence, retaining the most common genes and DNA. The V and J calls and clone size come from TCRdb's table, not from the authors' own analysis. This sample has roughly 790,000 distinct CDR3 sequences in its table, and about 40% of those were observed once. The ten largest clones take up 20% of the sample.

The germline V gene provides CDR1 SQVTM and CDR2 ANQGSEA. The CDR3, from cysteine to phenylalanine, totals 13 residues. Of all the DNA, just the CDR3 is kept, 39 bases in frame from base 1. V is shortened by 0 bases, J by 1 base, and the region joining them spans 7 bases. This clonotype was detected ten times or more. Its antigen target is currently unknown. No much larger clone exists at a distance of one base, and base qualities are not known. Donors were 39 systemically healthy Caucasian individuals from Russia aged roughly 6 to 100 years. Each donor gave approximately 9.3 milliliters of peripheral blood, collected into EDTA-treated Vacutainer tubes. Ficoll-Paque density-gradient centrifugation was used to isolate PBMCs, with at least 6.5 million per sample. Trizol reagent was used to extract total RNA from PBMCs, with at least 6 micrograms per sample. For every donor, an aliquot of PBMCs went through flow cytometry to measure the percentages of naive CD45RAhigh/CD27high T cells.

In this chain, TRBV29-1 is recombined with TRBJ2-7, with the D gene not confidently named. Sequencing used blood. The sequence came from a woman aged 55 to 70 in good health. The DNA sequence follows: TGCAGCGTTGAAGATCCCGGTTCCTACGAGCAGTACTTC. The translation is CSVEDPGSYEQYF.